What follows are 29 T cell receptor beta chains derived from one specimen sequenced in a study of tissue T cells after allogeneic stem cell transplantation. Profiled with immunoSEQ multiplex PCR; TCRdb holds only in-frame clones, not every one. This sample has around 51,000 clones, with about 73% found just once. Sequences were obtained from sorted cells pooled from one or two spleens. Receptor source: a pool of C57BL/6 mice in good health.

The table lists this clone with a few counts. Here the gene names and germline are mouse. The CDR3 end lies 1 residue beyond the end of the read and is filled in from the germline J gene. The chain combines TRBV4 with TRBJ1-2; the D is unclear. Trimming took 5 bases from V and 0 from J, leaving 10 bases between them. The germline V gene encodes CDR1 LGHDT and CDR2 YNNKQL (reference sequence). The CDR3 length is 14 residues. The CDR3 DNA, read in part, is TGTGCCAGCAGCCGGACCCGAGCAAACTCCGACTACACC. This sequence encodes CASSRTRANSDYT. The entire CDR3 is CASSRTRANSDYTF.

This clone was counted once. The gene names given are mouse names. The read finishes 1 residue shy of the CDR3 end, and the germline J gene is used to complete it. The chain carries TRBV13-2 and TRBJ2-3; 9 bases fit TRBD1. This CDR3 has 14 residues. Germline V gives CDR1 NNHNN, CDR2 SYGAGS (reference sequence). J lost 3 bases, V lost 5 bases, and 4 bases had no gene match. The sequenced part of the CDR3 DNA is TGTGCCAGCGGGGGGACAGGGTGGGCAGAAACGCTGTAT. It encodes CASGGTGWAETLY. The entire CDR3 protein reads CASGGTGWAETLYF.

A word on this clone: These gene names are mouse names. The read gets to within 1 residue of the CDR3 end, and the germline J gene fills in the rest. J is TRBJ1-6 and V is TRBV12-2; possible D gene TRBD1, 5 bases. TRBJ1-6 is noted as an ORF with a role that remains uncertain. Trimming took off 4 bases at V and 3 bases at J, with 12 bases between the two ends. Per germline, CDR1 SGHLS and CDR2 HYDKME. The CDR3 totals 15 residues. The DNA read from the CDR3 is TGTGCCAGCTCACCAGGCAGGGACTATAATTCGCCCCTCTAC. Its protein product is CASSPGRDYNSPLY. The whole CDR3 sequence is CASSPGRDYNSPLYF.

In regard to this clone: The gene symbols are mouse symbols. The missing CDR3 end, 1 residue past where the read stops, is filled in from the germline J gene. The chain links TRBV3 to TRBJ2-4; 10 nucleotides agree with TRBD1. Germline-derived CDR1 and CDR2 are SNHLY and FYNGKV (reference sequence). The junction had 4 bases not matched to a gene; V was cut back by 5 bases and J by 2 bases. The CDR3 contains 15 residues. CDR3 bases read: TGTGCCAGCAGCGGGGACAGGGGTAATCAAAACACCTTGTAC. This gives the protein CASSGDRGNQNTLY. The whole CDR3 sequence reads CASSGDRGNQNTLYF. Full variable domain (rest looked up from reference TRBV3 and TRBJ2-4): GPKVLQIPSHQIIDMGQMVTLNCDPVSNHLYFYWYKQILGQQMEFLVNFYNGKVMEKSKLFKDQFSVERPDGSYFTLKIQPTALEDSAVYFCASSGDRGNQNTLYFGAGTRLSVL.

This clone has just one count. Mouse gene names and germline throughout. With the read ending 1 residue before the CDR3 end, the germline J gene is used to fill in that end. The chain couples TRBV19 to TRBJ2-7; no clear D. Trimming pared 6 bases from V and 0 bases from J, leaving 7 bases between. The CDR3 loop spans 12 amino acids. Germline CDR1 FNHDT, CDR2 SITEND (reference sequence). The sequenced CDR3 bases are TGTGCCAGCACCCCCAGCTCCTATGAACAGTAC. This encodes CASTPSSYEQY. The full CDR3 reads CASTPSSYEQYF. Based on the CDR3 plus reference TRBV19 and TRBJ2-7, the full variable domain is GGIITQTPKFLIGQEGQKLTLKCQQNFNHDTMYWYRQDSGKGLRLIYYSITENDLQKGDLSEGYDASREKKSSFSLTVTSAQKNEMAVFLCASTPSSYEQYFGPGTRLTVL.

A word on this clone: The gene names given are mouse names. The CDR3 goes on 1 residue after the read ends, and that part is filled in from the germline J gene. This chain joins TRBV15 and TRBJ1-1; D possibly corresponds to TRBD1 (5 bases). This CDR3 has 11 residues. Germline-derived CDR1 and CDR2 are SGHND and FRSKSL. V dropped 5 bases and J dropped 8 bases, with 9 bases sitting between them. The CDR3 here is CASSQGGEVFF. The CDR3 DNA, read in part, is TGTGCCAGCAGTCAGGGTGGGGAAGTCTTC.

This clone came up once. Gene names are the mouse ones. The sequenced CDR3 bases are TGTGCCAGCAGCCAACAGGGTAGCACAGAAGTCTTC. Its translation is CASSQQGSTEVF. From start to end, the CDR3 is CASSQQGSTEVFF. The V and J genes are TRBV2 and TRBJ1-1, with a tentative D call TRBD1 (5 bases). The read stops 1 residue short of the end of the CDR3; the missing end is completed from the germline J gene. Germline CDR1 LGHNA, CDR2 YSYQKL. The CDR3 totals 13 residues. Trimming pared 2 bases from V and 4 bases from J, leaving 8 bases between. Full variable domain (remainder filled in from reference TRBV2 and TRBJ1-1): DPKIIQKPKYLVAVTGSEKILICEQYLGHNAMYWYRQSAKKPLEFMFSYSYQKLMDNQTASSRFQPQSSKKNHLDLQITALKPDDSATYFCASSQQGSTEVFFGKGTRLTVV.

Turning to this clone: The gene names here belong to mouse. The read ends 1 residue shy of where the CDR3 ends; the end is completed using the germline J gene. The gene calls are TRBV31 and TRBJ2-5; 11 nucleotides match TRBD2. CDR3 size: 14 residues. CDR1 and CDR2 (germline): GKSSPN, SITVG. The junction had 1 base not matched to a gene; V was cut back by 1 base and J by 4 bases. Incomplete CDR3 DNA: TGTGCCTGGAGTCGGGACTGGGGGAAAGACACCCAGTAC. Amino acids: CAWSRDWGKDTQY. The entire CDR3 protein is CAWSRDWGKDTQYF.

As regards this clone: The gene symbols are mouse symbols. The CDR3 extends 1 residue past the end of the read, so its final part is completed from the germline J gene. V and J are TRBV23 and TRBJ1-4; TRBD1 is the table's D call and was not checked against the DNA. CDR1 is KGHTA, CDR2 FQNQQP, per germline. CDR3 length equals 16 residues. The sequenced part of the CDR3 DNA is TGCTCCAGCAGTCAATCGGGGACAGGGGGCAACGAAAGATTATTT. It is translated as CSSSQSGTGGNERLF. The whole CDR3 is CSSSQSGTGGNERLFF.

Remarks on this clone: Mouse gene names and germline throughout. The sequence runs out 1 residue before the end of the CDR3; the remainder is reconstructed from the germline J gene. The chain couples TRBV3 to TRBJ1-2, with 9 bases that match TRBD1. J gave up 5 bases and V 1 base, and 5 bases lay outside the gene matches. The CDR3 covers 15 residues. Germline V gene lookup returns CDR1 SNHLY and CDR2 FYNGKV (reference sequence). Here the CDR3 reads CASSLETGGGSDYTF. CDR3 DNA (partial): TGTGCCAGCAGCTTAGAGACAGGGGGTGGGTCCGACTACACC.

Remarks on this clone: Gene names denote mouse genes. The CDR3 extends 1 residue past the end of the read, so its final part is completed from the germline J gene. This chain links TRBV15 with TRBJ1-2; D might be TRBD1 (5 bases). This CDR3 contains 12 residues. Between the trimmed V and J ends, which lost 8 bases and 1 base, there was a span of 8 bases. Germline V CDR1 and CDR2: SGHND, FRSKSL. The DNA read from the CDR3 is TGTGCCAGCGGGACGGGAAACTCCGACTACACC. Amino acid sequence: CASGTGNSDYT. The full CDR3 is CASGTGNSDYTF.

For this clone: Germline and genes here are mouse. The read finishes 1 residue shy of the CDR3 end, and the germline J gene is used to complete it. The genes are TRBV3 and TRBJ2-3, with 7 bases aligning to TRBD1. With 5 bases clipped from V and 1 base from J, the junction kept 3 bases outside the gene matches. CDR1 and CDR2 (germline): SNHLY, FYNGKV (reference sequence). The CDR3 sequence is 14 residues long. CDR3 sequence: CASSHRGGAETLYF. The sequenced CDR3 bases are TGTGCCAGCAGCCACAGGGGAGGTGCAGAAACGCTGTAT.

In the case of this clone: Gene names and germline refer to mouse. Read sequence stops 1 residue before the CDR3 end, and the germline J gene provides the missing end. The rearrangement uses TRBV16 and TRBJ2-2, with TRBD1 as a possible D gene (5 bases). Germline loops: CDR1 SGHSA, CDR2 FRNQAP. The CDR3 has 14 residues. Trimming pared 5 bases from V and 4 bases from J, leaving 11 bases between. CDR3 loop: CASSPRRGTGQLYF. Partial CDR3 DNA: TGTGCAAGCAGCCCGAGGAGGGGCACCGGGCAGCTCTAC.

A note on this clone: All gene names here are mouse names. The DNA ends 1 residue before the CDR3 does, and the rest of the CDR3 is filled in from the germline J gene. The rearrangement joins TRBV31 to TRBJ2-5; 7 positions match TRBD2. The germline V gene encodes CDR1 GKSSPN and CDR2 SITVG. Losses at the gene ends were 0 bases for V and 4 bases for J; bases not matched to a gene: 4. The CDR3 length is 14 residues. This CDR3 reads CAWSLGLGEDTQYF. The CDR3 bases that were read are TGTGCCTGGAGTCTAGGCCTGGGGGAAGACACCCAGTAC.

In regard to this clone: Germline and genes: mouse. Read coverage stops 1 residue before the CDR3 terminus; the germline J gene supplies the remainder. The chain carries TRBV20 and TRBJ1-2, with TRBD1 identical over 7 bases. The germline CDR1 and CDR2 sequences are GFQATS and STVNSAI. Trimming cost V 6 bases and J 4 bases; bases outside gene matches: 8. The CDR3 has 13 residues. CDR3 DNA, as far as it was read: TGTGGTGCCGGCAGAGGGGGCAGCTCCGACTACACC. Amino acid sequence: CGAGRGGSSDYT. The full CDR3 is CGAGRGGSSDYTF.

For this clone: Gene names denote mouse genes. Sequencing ends 1 residue short of the CDR3 end; the germline J gene provides the rest. The chain has TRBV16 and TRBJ2-5; no clear D. The CDR3 runs 11 residues. Germline loops: CDR1 SGHSA, CDR2 FRNQAP. V was shortened by 5 bases and J by 3 bases, with 3 bases between the two germline ends. The sequenced CDR3 bases are TGTGCAAGCAGCCATCAAGACACCCAGTAC. It codes for CASSHQDTQY. The full CDR3 sequence reads CASSHQDTQYF.

As regards this clone: Gene labels here are mouse ones. With the read ending 1 residue before the CDR3 end, the germline J gene is used to fill in that end. The V call is TRBV5, the J call TRBJ2-3; D is unclear. V gave up 0 bases and J gave up 6 bases, with 7 bases separating them. The CDR3 covers 13 residues. Germline V gene data show CDR1 as LGHNA and CDR2 as YNLKQL (reference sequence). CDR3 bases read: TGTGCCAGCAGCCAAGAGCTGGAGGAAACGCTGTAT. Its protein is CASSQELEETLY. The whole CDR3 is CASSQELEETLYF.

As for this clone: Germline and genes: mouse. The observed sequence ends 1 residue before the CDR3 terminus, with the missing tail filled in from the germline J gene. The chain combines TRBV3 with TRBJ1-5; D remains ambiguous. CDR1 is SNHLY, CDR2 FYNGKV, per germline (reference sequence). This CDR3 comprises 12 residues. Trimming left V 3 bases short and J 3 bases short, with 3 bases between. The CDR3 loop is CASSFGNQAPLF. The CDR3 DNA, read in part, is TGTGCCAGCAGCTTCGGCAACCAGGCTCCGCTT.

Remarks on this clone: Gene names denote mouse genes. The read is 1 residue too short to cover the CDR3 end, so that end is filled in from the germline J gene. The chain employs TRBV3 and TRBJ2-4; 7 positions match TRBD2. Trimming cost V 5 bases and J 1 base; bases outside gene matches: 3. Germline V gene lookup returns CDR1 SNHLY and CDR2 FYNGKV (reference sequence). The CDR3 runs 14 residues. The CDR3 sequence is CASSPGLGQNTLYF. Partial CDR3 DNA: TGTGCCAGCAGCCCAGGACTGGGTCAAAACACCTTGTAC.

On this clone itself: Genes and germline come from the mouse. The CDR3 end is not reached by the read, which stops 1 residue before it; the germline J gene fills it in. This chain uses TRBV13-1 with TRBJ2-4, with 13 bases identical to TRBD2. The junction had 4 bases not matched to a gene; V was cut back by 5 bases and J by 10 bases. Germline values: CDR1 NSHNY, CDR2 SYGAGN. The CDR3 has 13 residues. The CDR3: CASRRTGGASLYF. The sequenced CDR3 bases are TGTGCCAGCAGGAGGACTGGGGGGGCTTCCTTGTAC.

This clone was picked up one time. Germline and genes: mouse. The read gets to within 1 residue of the CDR3 end, and the germline J gene fills in the rest. J is TRBJ2-1 and V is TRBV13-3; TRBD1 might be the D (5 bases). V was cut by 3 bases and J by 1 base, with 5 bases left in between. The V gene's germline CDR1 is NNHDY and CDR2 SYVADS. CDR3 length: 13 amino acids. The CDR3: CASSGQNYAEQFF. CDR3 DNA, as far as it was read: TGTGCCAGCAGTGGACAGAACTATGCTGAGCAGTTC.

Details on this clone: Gene names denote mouse genes. Sequencing ends 1 residue short of the CDR3 end; the germline J gene provides the rest. The V gene is TRBV19, the J gene TRBJ1-4; tentatively, D is TRBD1 (5 bases). The V end lost 2 bases, the J end lost 6 bases, and 5 bases lay between the germline ends. The length of the CDR3 is 12 residues. The germline gives CDR1 FNHDT, CDR2 SITEND (reference sequence). The CDR3 is CASSMGHERLFF. The sequenced CDR3 bases are TGTGCCAGCAGTATGGGGCACGAAAGATTATTT.

This clone has a handful of counts. Gene names are mouse gene names. The read stops 1 residue short of the end of the CDR3; the missing end is completed from the germline J gene. V gene TRBV3 combines with J gene TRBJ1-5; D is undetermined. With 1 base removed from V and 0 bases from J, the gap between germline ends came to 1 base. The germline V gene has CDR1 SNHLY and CDR2 FYNGKV (reference sequence). This CDR3 is built from 13 residues. The CDR3 protein is CASSLGNNQAPLF. The part of the CDR3 DNA that was read is TGTGCCAGCAGCTTAGGTAACAACCAGGCTCCGCTT. The variable domain in full, completed from reference TRBV3 and TRBJ1-5, reads GPKVLQIPSHQIIDMGQMVTLNCDPVSNHLYFYWYKQILGQQMEFLVNFYNGKVMEKSKLFKDQFSVERPDGSYFTLKIQPTALEDSAVYFCASSLGNNQAPLFGEGTRLSVL.

Comment on this clone: Genes here carry mouse names. The read falls 1 residue short of the CDR3 end, and the missing part is taken from the germline J gene. The genes are TRBV29 and TRBJ2-5, with D perhaps matching TRBD1 (6 bases). Germline CDR1 MSHET, CDR2 SYDVDS. This CDR3 has 13 amino acids. V was clipped by 5 bases and J by 7 bases, with 13 bases between them. The CDR3 sequence is CASSTPGENTQYF. Incomplete CDR3 DNA: TGTGCTAGCAGTACTCCAGGGGAGAACACCCAGTAC.

This clone showed up just once. All gene names here are mouse names. The CDR3 end lies 1 residue beyond the end of the read and is filled in from the germline J gene. V gene TRBV19 combines with J gene TRBJ2-1; D is unclear. CDR1 and CDR2 from the germline V gene are FNHDT and SITEND (reference sequence). V was pared by 2 bases and J by 6 bases, with 6 bases between. The length of the CDR3 is 12 residues. CDR3 amino acids: CASSIEVAEQFF. CDR3 DNA (partial): TGTGCCAGCAGTATTGAGGTTGCTGAGCAGTTC.

Turning to this clone: Mouse gene names apply. The read stops 1 residue short of the end of the CDR3; the missing end is completed from the germline J gene. The V and J genes are TRBV12-1 and TRBJ2-3; D not certain. The CDR3 runs 14 residues. V was trimmed by 0 bases and J by 0 bases, leaving 6 bases between them. Germline V gene sequence: CDR1 SGHSN, CDR2 HYEKVE. The CDR3: CASSLIPSAETLYF. The CDR3 DNA, read in part, is TGTGCCAGCTCTCTCATACCTAGTGCAGAAACGCTGTAT.

In regard to this clone: The germline and genes are mouse ones. The CDR3 end is not reached by the read, which stops 1 residue before it; the germline J gene fills it in. This chain connects TRBV3 to TRBJ2-7, with 7 nucleotides matching TRBD2. Germline CDR1 reads SNHLY; CDR2 reads FYNGKV (reference sequence). After removal of 1 base from V and 0 bases from J, the junction contained 0 bases not matched to a gene. This CDR3 comprises 14 residues. This chain's CDR3 is CASSLGGGSYEQYF. The sequenced CDR3 bases are TGTGCCAGCAGCTTAGGGGGGGGCTCCTATGAACAGTAC.

Note on this clone: The listed genes are named as in mouse. The CDR3 goes on 1 residue after the read ends, and that part is filled in from the germline J gene. The chain combines TRBV2 with TRBJ2-5; 9 nucleotides line up with TRBD1. Germline V gene lookup returns CDR1 LGHNA and CDR2 YSYQKL. The CDR3 has 16 amino acids. V shed 3 bases and J 3 bases; nucleotides not matched to a gene: 7. The CDR3 is CASSQQGQGGQDTQYF. The CDR3 bases that were read are TGTGCCAGCAGCCAGCAGGGACAGGGAGGACAAGACACCCAGTAC.

On this clone: The listed genes are named as in mouse. The CDR3 end is not reached by the read, which stops 1 residue before it; the germline J gene fills it in. Other nucleotide sequences from this sample produce the same CDR3. The gene calls are TRBV3 and TRBJ1-3; D unresolved. The CDR3 runs to 14 residues. Germline V lookup: CDR1 SNHLY, CDR2 FYNGKV (reference sequence). Trimming removed 1 base from V and 0 bases from J, with 4 bases in between. CDR3 protein: CASSLGGSGNTLYF. CDR3 DNA (partial): TGTGCCAGCAGCTTAGGCGGTTCTGGAAATACGCTCTAT.